Listed below are T cell receptor beta chains from one sample, sequenced in a study of control samples from healthy donors and cancer patients. The assay was immunoSEQ multiplex PCR, and TCRdb's table has in-frame clones only and misses some. Among about 130,000 clones listed, around 92% were seen once. The sequenced material came from blood. Receptors originate from a woman between 50 and 59 years old in good health. The CDR3 runs from the conserved cysteine through the conserved F or W. Fields, in order: J gene, D gene, clone size, V gene, CDR3 DNA, CDR3 protein. The D gene is left open where the match is weak. Clone size appears in some rows only: once, few, many, or a class for an expanded clone.

TRBJ1-1,.,.,TRBV7-2,TGTGCCAGCAGCTTAGAGGCAGGGAAAGCTTTCTTT,CASSLEAGKAFF
TRBJ1-5,.,.,TRBV28,TGTGCCAGCAGTTCGGATCAGCCCCAGCATTTT,CASSSDQPQHF
TRBJ2-3,.,.,TRBV10-3,TGTGCCATCAGTGAAGGCGGACGCACAGATACGCAGTATTTT,CAISEGGRTDTQYF
TRBJ2-1,.,.,TRBV7-8,TGTGCCAGCAGCGTAGGCAATGAGCAGTTCTTC,CASSVGNEQFF
TRBJ2-1,.,.,TRBV5-1,TGCGCCAGCAGCTTGGACGGGACGGATTACAATGAGCAGTTCTTC,CASSLDGTDYNEQFF
TRBJ1-1,.,.,TRBV7-2,TGTGCCAGCAGCTTAGGGGGCGTGATTAAAAGCAGGATTGAATTCTTT,CASSLGGVIKSRIEFF
TRBJ2-2,.,.,TRBV19,TGTGCCAGTAGTATCAGGGCCGGGGAGCTGTTTTTT,CASSIRAGELFF
TRBJ2-7,TRBD2,once,TRBV6-5,TGTGCCAGCTCTACGCGGGGGTCCTACGAGCAGTACTTC,CASSTRGSYEQYF
TRBJ2-1,.,.,TRBV5-4,TGTGCCAGCAGCTTGGTGGGGACCTCTAATGAGCAGTTCTTC,CASSLVGTSNEQFF
TRBJ2-5,.,.,TRBV2,TGTGCCAGCAGTGCGGAAGAGACCCAGTACTTC,CASSAEETQYF
TRBJ2-5,.,.,TRBV7-2,TGTGCCAGCAGCTGGGGGCAAGAGACCCAGTACTTC,CASSWGQETQYF
TRBJ2-5,.,.,TRBV19,TGTGCCAGTAGTACGCACGGGACCCAAGAGACCCAGTACTTC,CASSTHGTQETQYF
TRBJ1-6,.,once,TRBV19,TGTGCCAGTAAGGTAGGGGATTCACCCCTCCACTTT,CASKVGDSPLHF
TRBJ2-6,TRBD1,.,TRBV5-1,TGCGCCAGCAGCACAGGGGTCATCTCTGGGGCCAACGTCCTGACTTTC,CASSTGVISGANVLTF
TRBJ1-1,.,.,TRBV28,TGTGCCAGCATTAGTGGACAAACTGAAGCTTTCTTT,CASISGQTEAFF
TRBJ2-7,.,.,TRBV10-1,TGCGCCAGCCAAAGCGGACAATCCTACGAGCAGTACTTC,CASQSGQSYEQYF
TRBJ2-2,.,.,TRBV18,TGTGCCAGCTCACCTGGGGTCGCCACCGGGGAGCTGTTTTTT,CASSPGVATGELFF
TRBJ2-5,TRBD2,.,TRBV7-8,TGTGCCAGCAGCAGAAGTCCCGGGACTAGCGGGAGTTGGGGGGAGACCCAGTACTTC,CASSRSPGTSGSWGETQYF
TRBJ2-7,TRBD2,.,TRBV5-1,TGCGCCAGCAGCTGGGGGACTAGCGGGAAAAGCTCCTACGAGCAGTACTTC,CASSWGTSGKSSYEQYF
TRBJ2-6,.,.,TRBV5-6,TGTGCCAGCAGCTTGGTTACTAGCTCTGGGGCCAACGTCCTGACTTTC,CASSLVTSSGANVLTF
TRBJ1-1,.,.,TRBV2,TGTGCCAGCGCACTATCAGTCGCTGAAGCTTTCTTT,CASALSVAEAFF
TRBJ1-2,.,.,TRBV7-2,TGTGCCAGCAGCCCCAGGCTGGAGGGCTATGGCTACACCTTC,CASSPRLEGYGYTF
TRBJ1-2,TRBD1,.,TRBV6-1,TGTGCCAGCAGTGAGGGGACAGGGTCTTGGTATGGCTACACCTTC,CASSEGTGSWYGYTF
TRBJ1-5,TRBD1,.,TRBV11-2,TGTGCCAGCAGCGTAGGGACAGTTAATAGCAATCAGCCCCAGCATTTT,CASSVGTVNSNQPQHF
TRBJ2-5,TRBD2,.,TRBV29-1,TGCAGCGACCGTTCGACCACTAGCGGGAGAATAGAGACCCAGTACTTC,CSDRSTTSGRIETQYF
TRBJ1-2,TRBD1,.,TRBV5-4,TGTGCCAGCAGCCGCCGGGACAGGGGAACCTATGGCTACACCTTC,CASSRRDRGTYGYTF
TRBJ2-3,TRBD1,.,TRBV12-3/TRBV12-4,TGTGCCAGCAGTCGACAGGGCCCAGATACGCAGTATTTT,CASSRQGPDTQYF
TRBJ1-3,.,.,TRBV30,TGTGCCTGGGGCTATGGGGGAGGTGGAAACACCATATATTTT,CAWGYGGGGNTIYF
TRBJ2-7,TRBD1,.,TRBV14,TGTGCCAGCAGCCAAGATTCGACGAGGACAGGGGTCCGAGGAGGAAGCTCCTACGAGCAGTACTTC,CASSQDSTRTGVRGGSSYEQYF
TRBJ2-1,.,once,TRBV23-1,TGCGCCAGCATTATCAACTCGGACAAGACTTACAATGAGCAGTTCTTC,CASIINSDKTYNEQFF
TRBJ2-1,.,.,TRBV11-2,TGTGCCAGCAGCTCAGTCCAGGGGAAGCGCTACAATGAGCAGTTCTTC,CASSSVQGKRYNEQFF
TRBJ1-6,.,.,TRBV11-2,TGTGCCAGCAGCAAGACAGCGATCTATAATTCACCCCTCCACTTT,CASSKTAIYNSPLHF
TRBJ1-1,.,.,TRBV6-5,TGTGCCAGCAGACTCGGGCCCGACACTGAAGCTTTCTTT,CASRLGPDTEAFF
TRBJ2-1,.,.,TRBV7-9,TGTGCCAGCAGCTTAGACCCGGGAAGGTACAATGAGCAGTTCTTC,CASSLDPGRYNEQFF
TRBJ2-1,.,.,TRBV21-1,TGTGCCAGCAGCAAGACCCCGACAGCCGCGTACAGCTCCTACAATGAGCAGTTCTTC,CASSKTPTAAYSSYNEQFF
TRBJ2-7,.,.,TRBV28,TGTGCCAGTTGGGGGGGGGCAGGCTACGAGCAGTACTTC,CASWGGAGYEQYF
TRBJ1-3,TRBD1,.,TRBV7-8,TGTGCCAGCAGCGCAAGCCCACAGGGGGCCTTTGGAAACACCATATATTTT,CASSASPQGAFGNTIYF
TRBJ2-5,.,few,TRBV18,TGTGCCAGCTCACCGGGGATACAAGAGACCCAGTACTTC,CASSPGIQETQYF
TRBJ2-1,TRBD2,.,TRBV9,TGTGCCCGCAGCTCCGGGGGGGGGCAGCGGGAGGGCGCCTACAATGAGCAGTTCTTC,CARSSGGGQREGAYNEQFF
TRBJ2-5,.,.,TRBV15,TGTGCCACCAGCGCACGGCTAAGTTTGTCCCAGTACTTC,CATSARLSLSQYF
TRBJ2-7,.,.,TRBV18,TGTGCCAGCTCACCAAATCTGGCAGGCGAGCAGTACTTC,CASSPNLAGEQYF
TRBJ2-5,TRBD1,.,TRBV9,TGTGCCAGCAGCGTAGGGGGTGGGACAGTCCAAGAGACCCAGTACTTC,CASSVGGGTVQETQYF
TRBJ2-5,TRBD1,.,TRBV7-9,TGTGCCAGCAGCCCTGGGGCAGGGGGCACGGAGACCCAGTACTTC,CASSPGAGGTETQYF
TRBJ2-7,.,.,TRBV6-5,TGTGCCAGCGGCACGGGGGTGAGCTCCTACGAGCAGTACTTC,CASGTGVSSYEQYF
TRBJ2-3,.,.,TRBV2,TGTGCCAGCAGTCTCCGGTGGACCACAGATACGCAGTATTTT,CASSLRWTTDTQYF
TRBJ1-4,TRBD1,once,TRBV5-1,TGCGCCAGCAGCGATGGACAGGGATTTCGGAAACTGTTTTTT,CASSDGQGFRKLFF
TRBJ1-2,.,.,TRBV30,TGTGCCTGGAAGAGGGACACCACAGTCTATGGCTACACCTTC,CAWKRDTTVYGYTF
TRBJ1-6,.,.,TRBV10-1,TGCGCCAGCACCCGCCCGGGACCGAAGAGCTCCTATAATTCACCCCTCCACTTT,CASTRPGPKSSYNSPLHF
TRBJ1-3,.,.,TRBV2,TGTGCCAGCAGCCAAGACAGGCCTGGCTCTGGAAACACCATATATTTT,CASSQDRPGSGNTIYF
TRBJ1-2,TRBD1,.,TRBV19,TGTGCCAGTAGTTGGACAGGGAACTATGGCTACACCTTC,CASSWTGNYGYTF